The 29 T cell receptor beta chains given below trace back to one sample, sequenced in a study of tumor-infiltrating lymphocytes in primary liver carcinoma. A constant-region primer primed TCR beta cDNA synthesis from about 530 ng of total RNA. Slightly modified ARM-PCR, run as three nested multiplex PCR rounds, produced the TCR beta libraries. A C-beta reverse primer and TRBV1-TRBV30 forward primers served in each of the first two PCR rounds, at 10 cycles apiece. TCRdb re-derived calls from the multiplex PCR reads in MiXCR, one entry per CDR3 protein. The sample contains 45,000 to 55,000 distinct CDR3 sequences, about two thirds of which appear only once. Joint extraction of RNA and DNA used about 17-32 mg of bulk tissue that was unsorted. Sequencing was performed on liver tumor tissue from sampling region 5. As for subset: tumor region T5, tumor centre. Source of these receptors: a man in his forties with primary liver carcinoma and hepatitis B virus infection.

The gene calls are TRBV29-1 and TRBJ1-2; D uncertain. V was trimmed by 1 base and J by 3 bases, leaving 12 bases between them. Germline V gene lookup returns CDR1 SQVTM and CDR2 ANQGSEA. The CDR3 covers 14 residues. CDR3 region: CSVEVDGAHYGYTF. The CDR3 region has the DNA TGCAGCGTTGAAGTAGATGGAGCGCACTATGGCTACACCTTC.

A note on this clonotype: A much bigger clone sits one base away, suggesting this may be a read error. The chain employs TRBV28 and TRBJ1-1; a possible D gene is TRBD1 (5 bases). The CDR3 totals 14 residues. V shed 6 bases and J shed 6 bases, with 17 bases lying between them. CDR1 is MDHEN, CDR2 SYDVKM, per germline. The CDR3 DNA is TGTGCCAGCAGCGGGGGGTTCCCGAGGGCTGAAGCTTTCTTT. The encoded protein is CASSGGFPRAEAFF.

To note about this clonotype: The junction differs from germline at one of its ends, possibly a read error. CDR3 loop: CANSLGGLRDTQYF. The CDR3 DNA reads as TGTGCCAACAGCTTGGGAGGGCTCAGAGATACGCAGTATTTT. The chain joins TRBV13 to TRBJ2-3; TRBD2 matches at 7 bases. The germline gives CDR1 PRHDT, CDR2 FYEKMQ (reference sequence). The CDR3 loop spans 14 amino acids.

V and J are TRBV18 and TRBJ1-1; 7 bases match TRBD1. Germline values: CDR1 KGHSH, CDR2 LQKENI. Trimming at V came to 4 bases and at J to 8 bases, leaving 7 bases not matched to a gene. The CDR3 runs 13 residues. The CDR3 sequence: CASSQGQQREAFF. DNA for the CDR3: TGTGCCAGCTCACAGGGACAGCAACGGGAAGCTTTCTTT.

The rearrangement uses TRBV29-1 and TRBJ2-5; 7 bases line up with TRBD2. The V and J ends lost 4 bases and 5 bases, in that order; junction bases with no gene match: 7. The CDR3 sequence is 13 residues long. The germline CDR1 and CDR2 sequences are SQVTM and ANQGSEA. The DNA for the CDR3 is TGCAGCGTTGGCCTACTGGGAGGGGAGACCCAGTACTTC. Protein product: CSVGLLGGETQYF.

On this clonotype itself: Germline is not matched at one junction end, which may reflect a read error. The CDR3 DNA reads TGTGCCGGCAGCCCGGAGTGCAATGAGCGGTTCTTC. This sequence encodes CAGSPECNERFF. The rearrangement links TRBV11-2 to TRBJ2-1; no firm D call. This CDR3 is built from 12 residues. Looked up from germline, CDR1 is SGHAT and CDR2 is FQNNGV.

The chain combines TRBV11-2 with TRBJ2-1; D is uncertain. From germline, CDR1 is SGHAT and CDR2 FQNNGV. This CDR3 is built from 13 residues. V was shortened by 6 bases and J by 12 bases, with 18 bases between the two germline ends. CDR3 nucleotide sequence: TGTGCCAGCAGTCTAAATGATGCCTATGCGCAGTTCTTC. Its protein product is CASSLNDAYAQFF.

For this clonotype: A read error may explain this, as a much larger clone is one base away. The conserved closing phenylalanine or tryptophan is absent in this CDR3, likely reflecting a read error. The V gene is TRBV5-1, the J gene TRBJ1-6; TRBD1 matches at 7 bases. Germline values: CDR1 SGHRS, CDR2 YFSETQ. V lost 6 bases to trimming and J lost 7 bases; unmatched junction nucleotides: 4. This CDR3 region has 13 residues. CDR3 bases: TGCGCCAGCACCGGGACAGAGAATTCACCCCTCCACCTT. This sequence encodes CASTGTENSPLHL.

About this clonotype itself: Since a much larger clone is just one base distant, this may be a read error. No conserved phenylalanine or tryptophan is present at the end of the CDR3, so a read error is the likely explanation. This chain uses TRBV7-8 with TRBJ2-7; the D is unclear. The V end was cut by 0 bases, the J end by 0 bases, with 3 bases between. Germline CDR1 SGHVS, CDR2 FQNEAQ. The CDR3 spans 13 residues. The CDR3 DNA reads as TGTGCCAGCAGCTTAGCCCTCTCCTACGAGCAGTACTTA. Its translation: CASSLALSYEQYL.

With respect to this clonotype: A read error may account for a junction end that differs from germline. The rearrangement links TRBV6-6 to TRBJ1-5, with unresolved D. Germline CDR1 reads MNHNY; CDR2 reads SVGAGI (reference sequence). The CDR3 is made up of 16 amino acids. The CDR3 here is CVSSYRVEYSNQRQHF. The CDR3 DNA reads as TGTGTCAGCAGTTACCGAGTAGAGTATAGCAATCAGCGCCAGCACTTT.

On this clonotype: Germline and junction disagree at one end, which may indicate a read error. V gene TRBV11-2 combines with J gene TRBJ2-4, with D maybe TRBD2 (6 bases). The germline V gene encodes CDR1 SGHAT and CDR2 FQNNGV. The CDR3 has 14 amino acids. The CDR3 sequence: CVSSPQRGWDIQYF. The CDR3 DNA is TGCGTTAGCAGCCCCCAACGGGGGTGGGACATTCAGTACTTC.

This clonotype was seen just once. The chain has TRBV6-1 and TRBJ2-7, with no clear D. The germline V and J ends were trimmed by 1 base and 0 bases, with 13 bases remaining between them. CDR1 and CDR2 from the germline V gene are MNHNS and SASEGT. The CDR3 consists of 16 residues. The chain's CDR3 is CASSEGQVGPSYEQYF. The CDR3 DNA is TGTGCCAGCAGTGAAGGCCAGGTAGGCCCCTCCTACGAGCAGTACTTC.

In this sample, this clonotype turned up once. One junction end does not reproduce the germline sequence, and a read error may be involved. The chain links TRBV12-3 or TRBV12-4 to TRBJ2-1, with 7 bases identical to TRBD2. This CDR3 spans 17 amino acids. The DNA for the CDR3 is TGCGTCAGCAGCCCCACGTCGGCTAGCGGTCAACGCGATGAGCAGTTCTTC. This translates into CVSSPTSASGQRDEQFF.

Concerning this clonotype: One junction end does not reproduce the germline sequence, and a read error may be involved. The V call is TRBV7-3, the J call TRBJ2-1, with D unclear. There are 12 residues in the CDR3. The V gene's germline CDR1 is SGHTA and CDR2 FQGTGA. The chain's CDR3 is CASSFPYKEQFF. The CDR3 DNA reads as TGTGCCAGCAGCTTCCCCTACAAAGAGCAGTTCTTC.

To note about this clonotype: At one end the junction does not follow the germline gene, possibly because of a read error. This chain links TRBV11-2 with TRBJ2-7; D gene uncertain. The CDR3 is made up of 11 amino acids. Germline V gene sequence: CDR1 SGHAT, CDR2 FQNNGV. CDR3 amino acids: CASKTGYEQYF. In DNA, the CDR3 is TGTGCCAGCAAGACGGGCTACGAGCAGTACTTT.

Ten or more counts support this clonotype. The chain joins TRBV12-3 or TRBV12-4 to TRBJ2-7, with 13 bases lining up with TRBD2. The ends lost 6 bases at V and 0 bases at J; junction bases unmatched: 5. The CDR3 covers 16 residues. The CDR3 nucleotides are TGTGCCAGCAGCCCTACTAGCGGGAGGGCCTCCTACGAGCAGTACTTC. It yields the protein CASSPTSGRASYEQYF.

Note on this clonotype: One end of the junction varies from germline; a read error may be responsible. The rearrangement joins TRBV4-1 to TRBJ1-5, with 10 bases lining up with TRBD1. This CDR3 contains 14 residues. Germline CDR1 reads MGHRA; CDR2 reads YSYEKL. The CDR3 DNA sequence: TGCACCAGCAGCGGCGGACAGGGGGATCAGCCCCAGCATTTT. Protein sequence: CTSSGGQGDQPQHF.

This clonotype occurred many times. The rearrangement uses TRBV5-1 and TRBJ2-1; 10 positions agree with TRBD1. Germline CDR1 and CDR2: SGHRS and YFSETQ. This CDR3 is 15 amino acids long. With 4 bases clipped from V and 3 bases from J, the junction kept 4 bases outside the gene matches. The DNA of the CDR3 is TGCGCCAGCAGCAAGACAGGGGGCGACTACAATGAGCAGTTCTTC. Translating it yields CASSKTGGDYNEQFF.

Remarks on this clonotype: The germline gene is not matched at one end of the junction; a read error may be the cause. J is TRBJ2-1 and V is TRBV13, with TRBD1 matching over 7 bases. Germline V gene sequence: CDR1 PRHDT, CDR2 FYEKMQ (reference sequence). The CDR3 is 16 amino acids. As DNA, the CDR3 is TGTGCCAGCACGCCAAGGGGACAGACTTCCTGCAATGAGCACTTCTTC. This codes for CASTPRGQTSCNEHFF.

To note about this clonotype: No conserved phenylalanine or tryptophan is present at the end of the CDR3, so a read error is the likely explanation. The chain combines TRBV11-1 with TRBJ2-1; D remains ambiguous. Germline V gene data show CDR1 as SGHAT and CDR2 as FQDESV (reference sequence). This CDR3 region has 16 residues. V was clipped by 1 base and J by 8 bases, with 18 bases between them. The CDR3 bases are TGTGCCAGCAGCTTAGGCTTGAGACTTCCTACGCATGAGCAGTTCCTC. Protein: CASSLGLRLPTHEQFL.

Remarks on this clonotype: Germline is not matched at one junction end, which may reflect a read error. The V and J genes are TRBV29-1 and TRBJ2-1; D may be TRBD1 or TRBD2 (6 bases each). The germline CDR1 and CDR2 sequences are SQVTM and ANQGSEA. The length of the CDR3 is 13 residues. This CDR3 is CSELGGTYNVQFF. The CDR3 DNA sequence: TGCAGCGAGCTAGGGGGGACCTACAATGTGCAGTTCTTC.

This clonotype has only one observation. In this CDR3 the conserved last residue, phenylalanine or tryptophan, is missing, so a read error is likely. CDR3 amino acids: CASSPGTNGRAGAYNEQFL. CDR3 sequence (DNA): TGTGCCAGCAGTCCTGGGACTAACGGGAGGGCCGGCGCCTACAATGAGCAGTTCTTA. The chain employs TRBV6-5 and TRBJ2-1; TRBD2 aligns across 8 bases. The length of the CDR3 is 19 residues. Looked up from germline, CDR1 is MNHEY and CDR2 is SVGAGI. Trimming cost V 5 bases and J 2 bases; bases outside gene matches: 17.

Regarding this clonotype: The missing conserved phenylalanine or tryptophan at the end of this CDR3 makes a read error likely. The chain joins TRBV11-1 to TRBJ2-5, with D possibly matching TRBD2 (5 bases). V was pared by 5 bases and J by 1 base, with 26 bases between. The CDR3 spans 19 residues. The germline V gene encodes CDR1 SGHAT and CDR2 FQDESV (reference sequence). The CDR3 DNA reads as TGTGCCAGCAGCCCGCCCCAGGAGGTCAGGAAGTACTTCCAAGAGACCCAGTACCTC. Translation: CASSPPQEVRKYFQETQYL.

In regard to this clonotype: An end of the junction does not agree with germline; a read error may underlie this. This chain joins TRBV12-3 or TRBV12-4 and TRBJ2-5; 8 bases align to TRBD2. The CDR3 extends over 17 amino acids. The CDR3 DNA is TGTGCCGGCAGTTTAAGAATTAGCGGGACTAAAAAAGAGACCCAGTACTTC. Amino acids: CAGSLRISGTKKETQYF.

On this clonotype: Relative to the germline gene, one junction end is altered; a read error may explain this. The chain couples TRBV4-1 to TRBJ2-7; 13 bases match TRBD2. Germline-derived CDR1 and CDR2 are MGHRA and YSYEKL. This CDR3 region has 17 residues. CDR3 nucleotide sequence: TGTGCTACAACTGGACTAGCGGGAGTTTATAAGCCCTACGAGCAGTACTTC. It yields the protein CATTGLAGVYKPYEQYF.

Points on this clonotype: This may be a read error, as it is one base from a much larger clone. The V and J genes are TRBV6-6 and TRBJ2-3; D possibly corresponds to TRBD2 (5 bases). The CDR3 covers 15 residues. The germline CDR1 and CDR2 sequences are MNHNY and SVGAGI (reference sequence). The V and J ends lost 8 bases and 1 base respectively, with 16 bases between them. In DNA, the CDR3 is TGTGCCAGCGGTCCCACCGACGGGGGCACAGATACGCAGTATTTT. It encodes CASGPTDGGTDTQYF.

This clonotype has more than one count but fewer than ten. No conserved phenylalanine or tryptophan ends this CDR3, so it is likely a read error. The rearrangement joins TRBV6-6 to TRBJ2-7, with 10 bases that match TRBD2. Germline CDR1 is MNHNY and CDR2 is SVGAGI (reference sequence). This CDR3 has 16 amino acids. The CDR3 DNA sequence: TGTGCTAGCAGTTACAGCACGCCTAGCGGGAGCAACGAGCAGTACTCC. Residues: CASSYSTPSGSNEQYS.

As for this clonotype: Without the conserved terminal phenylalanine or tryptophan, this CDR3 likely stems from a read error. The chain has TRBV11-2 and TRBJ2-7; no definite D call. This CDR3 spans 14 amino acids. Germline V gene lookup returns CDR1 SGHAT and CDR2 FQNNGV. The CDR3 bases are TGTGCCTGCAGCTTAACTGACACTGCCTACGACCAGTACTTA. This codes for CACSLTDTAYDQYL.

Turning to this clonotype: One end of the junction does not line up with germline, which may come from a read error. The chain recombines TRBV6-6 with TRBJ2-1; D remains ambiguous. This CDR3 comprises 15 residues. The germline gives CDR1 MNHNY, CDR2 SVGAGI (reference sequence). Here the CDR3 DNA reads TGTGCCAGCCGTTACCCGTACAAGGGTGGCAATGAGCAGTTCTTC. Translating gives CASRYPYKGGNEQFF.